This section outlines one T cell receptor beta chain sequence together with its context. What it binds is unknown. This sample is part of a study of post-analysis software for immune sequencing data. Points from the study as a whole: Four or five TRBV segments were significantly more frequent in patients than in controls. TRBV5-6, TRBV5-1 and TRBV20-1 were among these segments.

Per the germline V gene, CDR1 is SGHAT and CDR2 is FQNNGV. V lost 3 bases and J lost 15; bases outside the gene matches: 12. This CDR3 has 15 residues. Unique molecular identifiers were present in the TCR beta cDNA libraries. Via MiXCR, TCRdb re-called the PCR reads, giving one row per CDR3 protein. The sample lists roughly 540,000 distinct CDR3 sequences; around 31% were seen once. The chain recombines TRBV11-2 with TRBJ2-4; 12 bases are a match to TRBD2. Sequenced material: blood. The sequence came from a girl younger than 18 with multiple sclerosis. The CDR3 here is CASSLELAGGYERYF. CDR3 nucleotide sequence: TGTGCCAGCAGCTTGGAACTAGCGGGGGGATACGAGCGGTACTTC.